This TCR beta chain was obtained from a study of blood T cells in healthy people across ages. General study points: Not knowing donor CMV status may have confounded expanded clonotype changes.

In the case of this clonotype: Its antigen is still unknown.

Approximately 9.6 milliliters of peripheral blood were drawn from each donor into EDTA-treated tubes. Combining a sample-barcoded 5' primer with a J-beta primer mix, a second PCR ran for about 7 to 12 cycles. Via MiXCR, TCRdb re-called the 5' RACE reads, giving one row per CDR3 protein. The sample includes approximately 780,000 distinct CDR3 sequences, under 30% of them seen just once. These data are also associated with another study on T cells of mothers and their children. According to that study: Three healthy Caucasian mothers and their six children were the donors.

Input material: blood. The receptor's source is a boy aged 10-17 years in good health.

CDR3 residues: CASSLTSWNEKLFF. In DNA, the CDR3 is TGTGCCAGCAGCTTGACGTCTTGGAATGAAAAACTGTTTTTT. V gene TRBV7-9 combines with J gene TRBJ1-4; no firm D call. The germline V and J ends were trimmed by 3 bases and 5 bases, with 10 bases remaining between them. The germline gives CDR1 SEHNR, CDR2 FQNEAQ (reference sequence). CDR3 length: 14 residues.